This entry concerns a single T cell receptor beta chain. Its specificity is unknown. This sample was included in a study of beta chain features in type 1 diabetes. The CDR3 sequence is 18 residues long. V shed 4 bases, J shed 4 bases, and the junction held 17 bases outside the gene matches. From germline, CDR1 is SGHRS and CDR2 YFSETQ. Every isolated RNA sample was fully reverse transcribed, so sequencing captured expressed TCRB transcripts. Libraries were prepared by immunoSEQ multiplex PCR; TCRdb keeps only in-frame clonotypes and omits some of them. Among about 900,000 clones listed, roughly 15% were seen once. Study-wide points: Across patients, naive, central memory and Treg TCRB repertoires exhibited apparently greater similarity than was observed across healthy donors.

Blood was collected once per donor into heparin, averaging roughly 0.12 L. The chain recombines TRBV5-1 with TRBJ2-5; 9 nucleotides line up with TRBD1. Sequencing used naive CD4+ T cells from blood. This receptor was obtained from a woman aged 18-29 years in good health. The CDR3 DNA sequence: TGCGCCAGCAGCGAAGGGAAGATGACACAGGGGGCAGGAGAGACCCAGTACTTC. Protein: CASSEGKMTQGAGETQYF.